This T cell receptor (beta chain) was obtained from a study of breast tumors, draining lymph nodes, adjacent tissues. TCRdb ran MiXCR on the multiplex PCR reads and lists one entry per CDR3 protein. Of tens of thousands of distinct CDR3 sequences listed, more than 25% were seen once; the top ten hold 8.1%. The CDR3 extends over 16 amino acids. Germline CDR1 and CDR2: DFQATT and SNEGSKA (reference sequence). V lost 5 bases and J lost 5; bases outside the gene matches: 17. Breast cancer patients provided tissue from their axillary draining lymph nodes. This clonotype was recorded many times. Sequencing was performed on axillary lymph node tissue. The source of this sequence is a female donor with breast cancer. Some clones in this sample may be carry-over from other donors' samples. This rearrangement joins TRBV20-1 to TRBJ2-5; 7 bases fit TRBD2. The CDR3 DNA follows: TGCAGTGCTCAAATGACCATCCGGGGGGTGGTGGAGACCCAGTACTTC. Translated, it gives CSAQMTIRGVVETQYF.